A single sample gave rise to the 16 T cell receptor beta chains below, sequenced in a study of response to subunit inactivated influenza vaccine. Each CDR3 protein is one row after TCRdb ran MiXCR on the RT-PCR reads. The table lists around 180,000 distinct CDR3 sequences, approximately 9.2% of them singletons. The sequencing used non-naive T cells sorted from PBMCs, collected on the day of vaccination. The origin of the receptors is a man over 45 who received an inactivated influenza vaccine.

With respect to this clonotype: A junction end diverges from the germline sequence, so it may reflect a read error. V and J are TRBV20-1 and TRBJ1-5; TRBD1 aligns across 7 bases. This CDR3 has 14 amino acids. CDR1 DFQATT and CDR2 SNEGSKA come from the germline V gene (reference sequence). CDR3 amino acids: CIAISEGARQPQHF. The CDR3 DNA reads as TGCATTGCTATCAGTGAGGGGGCCAGACAGCCCCAGCATTTT.

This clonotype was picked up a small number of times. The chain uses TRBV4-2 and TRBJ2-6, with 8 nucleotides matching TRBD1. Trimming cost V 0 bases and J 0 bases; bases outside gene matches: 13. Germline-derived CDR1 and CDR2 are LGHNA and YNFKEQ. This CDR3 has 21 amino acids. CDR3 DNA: TGTGCCAGCAGCCAAGATGTTCTGGGCAGGGGGCTCGGCTCTGGGGCCAACGTCCTGACTTTC. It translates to CASSQDVLGRGLGSGANVLTF.

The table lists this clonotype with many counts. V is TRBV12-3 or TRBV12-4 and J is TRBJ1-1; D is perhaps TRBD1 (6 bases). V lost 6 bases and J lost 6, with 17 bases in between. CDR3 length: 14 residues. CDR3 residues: CASRPDRSRAEAFF. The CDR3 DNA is TGTGCCAGCAGGCCAGACAGGTCGAGGGCTGAAGCTTTCTTT.

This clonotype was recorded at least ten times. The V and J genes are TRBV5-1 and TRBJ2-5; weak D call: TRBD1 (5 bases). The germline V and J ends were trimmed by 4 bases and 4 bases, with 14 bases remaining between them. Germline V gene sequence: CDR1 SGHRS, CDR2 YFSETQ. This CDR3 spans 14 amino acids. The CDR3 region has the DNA TGCGCCAGCAGCGAAGCCCAGGGTGCAGAGACCCAGTACTTC. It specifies CASSEAQGAETQYF.

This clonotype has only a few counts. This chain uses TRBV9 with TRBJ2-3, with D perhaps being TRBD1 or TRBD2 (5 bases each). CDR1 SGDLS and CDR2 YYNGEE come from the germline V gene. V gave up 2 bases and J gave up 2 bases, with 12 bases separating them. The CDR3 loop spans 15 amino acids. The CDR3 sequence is CASSVSGPPTDTQYF. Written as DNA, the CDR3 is TGTGCCAGCAGCGTCTCGGGGCCGCCCACAGATACGCAGTATTTT.

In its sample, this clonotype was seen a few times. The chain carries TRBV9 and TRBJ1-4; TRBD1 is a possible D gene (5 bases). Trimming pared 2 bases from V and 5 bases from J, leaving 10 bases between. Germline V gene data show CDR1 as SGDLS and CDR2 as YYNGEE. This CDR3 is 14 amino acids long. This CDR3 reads CASSVGLTNEKLFF. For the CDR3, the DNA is TGTGCCAGCAGCGTGGGACTGACGAATGAAAAACTGTTTTTT.

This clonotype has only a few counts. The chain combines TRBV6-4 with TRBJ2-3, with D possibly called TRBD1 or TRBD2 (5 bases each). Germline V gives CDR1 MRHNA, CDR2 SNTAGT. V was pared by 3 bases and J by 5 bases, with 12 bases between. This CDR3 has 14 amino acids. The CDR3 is CASSEQGVGDTQYF. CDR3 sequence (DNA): TGTGCCAGCAGTGAGCAGGGAGTCGGAGATACGCAGTATTTT.

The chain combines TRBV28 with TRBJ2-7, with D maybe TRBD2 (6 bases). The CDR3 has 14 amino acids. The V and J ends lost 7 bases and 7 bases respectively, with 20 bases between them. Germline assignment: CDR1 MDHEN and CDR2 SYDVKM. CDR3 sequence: CASNSGGVVGEQYF. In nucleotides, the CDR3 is TGTGCCAGCAATTCCGGCGGGGTGGTGGGGGAGCAGTACTTC.

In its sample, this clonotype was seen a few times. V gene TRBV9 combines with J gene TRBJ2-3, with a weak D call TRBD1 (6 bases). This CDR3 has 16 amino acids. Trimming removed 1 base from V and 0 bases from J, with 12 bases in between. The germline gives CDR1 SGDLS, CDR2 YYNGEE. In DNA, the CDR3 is TGTGCCAGCAGCGTACAGGGGTCCCGTAGCACAGATACGCAGTATTTT. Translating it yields CASSVQGSRSTDTQYF.

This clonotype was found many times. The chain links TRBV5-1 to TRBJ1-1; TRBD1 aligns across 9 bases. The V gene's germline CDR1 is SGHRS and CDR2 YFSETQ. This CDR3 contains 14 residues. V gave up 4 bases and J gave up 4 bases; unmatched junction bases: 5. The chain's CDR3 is CASSGQGPGTEAFF. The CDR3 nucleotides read TGCGCCAGCAGCGGACAGGGGCCAGGCACTGAAGCTTTCTTT.

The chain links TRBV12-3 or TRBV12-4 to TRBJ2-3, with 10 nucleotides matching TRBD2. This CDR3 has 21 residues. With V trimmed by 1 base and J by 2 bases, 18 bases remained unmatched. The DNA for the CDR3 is TGTGCCAGCAGTTTAGAGCCGGGACTAGCGATTGGGAGGGCCCTCACAGATACGCAGTATTTT. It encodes CASSLEPGLAIGRALTDTQYF.

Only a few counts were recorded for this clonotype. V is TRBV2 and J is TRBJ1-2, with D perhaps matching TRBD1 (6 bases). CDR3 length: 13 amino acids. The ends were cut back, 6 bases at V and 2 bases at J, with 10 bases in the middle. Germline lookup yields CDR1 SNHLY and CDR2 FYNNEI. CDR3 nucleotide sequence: TGTGCCAGCAGAGAACAGGGAAACTATGGCTACACCTTC. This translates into CASREQGNYGYTF.

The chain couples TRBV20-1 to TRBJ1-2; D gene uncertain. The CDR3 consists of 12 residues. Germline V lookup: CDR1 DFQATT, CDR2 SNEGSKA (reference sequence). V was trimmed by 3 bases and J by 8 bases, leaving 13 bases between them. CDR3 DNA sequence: TGCAGTGCTAGTGGCCGGATAGGGGGCTACACCTTC. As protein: CSASGRIGGYTF.

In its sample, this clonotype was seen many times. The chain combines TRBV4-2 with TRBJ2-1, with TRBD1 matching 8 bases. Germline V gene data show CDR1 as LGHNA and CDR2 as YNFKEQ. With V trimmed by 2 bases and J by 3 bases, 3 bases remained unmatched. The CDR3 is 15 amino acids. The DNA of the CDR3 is TGTGCCAGCAGCCAAACCGGGACAGGCTACAATGAGCAGTTCTTC. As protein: CASSQTGTGYNEQFF.

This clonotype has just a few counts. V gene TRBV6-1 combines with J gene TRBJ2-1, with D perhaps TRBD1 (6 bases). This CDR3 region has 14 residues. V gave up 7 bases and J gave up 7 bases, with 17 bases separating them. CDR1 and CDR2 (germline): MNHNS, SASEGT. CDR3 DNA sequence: TGTGCCAGCACCTCTTTTGGGGGCCGGAATGAGCAGTTCTTC. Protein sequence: CASTSFGGRNEQFF.

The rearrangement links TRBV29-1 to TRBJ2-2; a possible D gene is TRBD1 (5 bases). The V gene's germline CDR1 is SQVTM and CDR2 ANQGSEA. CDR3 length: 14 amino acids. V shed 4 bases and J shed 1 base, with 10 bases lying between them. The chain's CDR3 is CSVGQGLNTGELFF. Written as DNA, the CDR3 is TGCAGCGTTGGGCAGGGTTTGAACACCGGGGAGCTGTTTTTT.